The clone carrying this TCR beta chain was counted between two and nine times. Its antigen is not identified. Treatment reported: 10-day PBMC culture with coronavirus spike peptide pools or control peptides (ViraFEST assay). TCRs were sequenced by ViraFEST after antigen-specific T cells had been expanded with peptide pools. An Oncomine TCR Beta short-read assay was used to sequence the DNA from cultured CD4+ T cells. CD4+ T cells were cultured, and genomic DNA was extracted from them. TCRdb re-called the PCR reads with MiXCR, one entry per CDR3 protein. The table shows about 8,500 distinct CDR3 sequences, with around 21% occurring only once. This entry comes from a study of vaccination and CD4 T cells after COVID-19. Whole-study context: Sampling post-COVID took place a median approximately 100 days after diagnosis (range 35 to 161). The study, taken as a whole, reports: In convalescent patients, 304 of 307 vaccine-specific clones were spike mono-reactive.

The junction had 9 bases not matched to a gene; V was cut back by 7 bases and J by 4 bases. Per germline, CDR1 LNHDA and CDR2 SQIVND (reference sequence). The CDR3 has 16 amino acids. The chain joins TRBV19 to TRBJ2-2, with 10 bases matching TRBD1. This TCR derives from a human donor who had recovered from COVID-19. This specimen was CD4+ T cells from blood, cultured in vitro, taken after SARS-CoV-2 vaccination. CDR3 DNA: TGTGCCAGTAAACTGAGACAGGGGGCGGCCACCGGGGAGCTGTTTTTT. As protein: CASKLRQGAATGELFF. The full variable domain, rest sourced from reference TRBV19 and TRBJ2-2, is DGGITQSPKYLFRKEGQNVTLSCEQNLNHDAMYWYRQDPGQGLRLIYYSQIVNDFQKGDIAEGYSVSREKKESFPLTVTSAQKNPTAFYLCASKLRQGAATGELFFGEGSRLTVL.